Below are 29 T cell receptor beta chains sequenced from a single sample in a study of regulatory T cells in long-lasting Graves disease. Regarding time point: newly diagnosed GD, antithyroid drugs for less than 3 months. Extracted PBMC RNA gave rise to the TCR library. With iRepertoire HTBI primers and Arm-PCR of CDR3 regions, TCR beta libraries were built. One entry per CDR3 protein results from TCRdb running MiXCR on the multiplex PCR reads. This sample carries 500,000 to 700,000 distinct CDR3 sequences, 15% to 20% of them seen once, and the ten largest clones take roughly 18%. These sequences were also reported in another study, on T cells in Graves' hyperthyroidism and ophthalmopathy.

The sample was peripheral blood mononuclear cells (PBMCs), taken at new diagnosis, from a patient treated with antithyroid drugs. The receptors were sampled from a woman aged 30 to 39 with Graves disease.

This clonotype was recorded a few times. A much larger clonotype is one base distant, so this may be a read error. The CDR3 here is CATSRESPARGRDYGYTF. The CDR3 DNA is TGTGCCACCAGCAGAGAATCCCCCGCGAGAGGCAGGGACTATGGCTACACCTTC. V is TRBV15 and J is TRBJ1-2, with D perhaps TRBD1 (5 bases). The CDR3 spans 18 residues. V dropped 0 bases and J dropped 3 bases, with 20 bases sitting between them. Germline V gene data show CDR1 as LNHNV and CDR2 as YYDKDF (reference sequence).

This clonotype was found many times. The chain has TRBV7-9 and TRBJ2-5; D not certain. Germline V lookup: CDR1 SEHNR, CDR2 FQNEAQ (reference sequence). The CDR3 sequence is 15 residues long. Between the trimmed V and J ends, which lost 6 bases and 1 base, there was a span of 15 bases. CDR3 nucleotide sequence: TGTGCCAGCAGGATTATAAGTGGAACCCAAGAGACCCAGTACTTC. This gives the protein CASRIISGTQETQYF.

Of note for this clonotype: A clone one base away is much larger, so this may be a read error. The rearrangement joins TRBV10-3 to TRBJ1-1; the D gene is possibly TRBD1 (6 bases). This CDR3 is 16 amino acids long. Germline CDR1 reads ENHRY; CDR2 reads SYGVKD. In DNA form, the CDR3 reads TGTGCCACCAGTGAATGGGGGCAGAACATGAACACTGAAGCTTTCTTT. Protein product: CATSEWGQNMNTEAFF.

This clonotype was counted many times. J is TRBJ2-7 and V is TRBV20-1; possible D gene TRBD1, 6 bases. Germline CDR1 reads DFQATT; CDR2 reads SNEGSKA (reference sequence). V dropped 1 base and J dropped 0 bases, with 10 bases sitting between them. The CDR3 consists of 14 residues. The CDR3 is CSARAGASSYEQYF. DNA of the CDR3: TGCAGTGCTAGAGCAGGGGCGAGCTCCTACGAGCAGTACTTC.

The chain recombines TRBV3-1 with TRBJ2-7; possibly TRBD1 for D (5 bases). This CDR3 spans 13 amino acids. Trimming removed 3 bases at V and 5 bases at J, with 11 bases between. CDR1 is LGHDT and CDR2 is YNNKEL in the germline V gene (reference sequence). The CDR3 coding sequence is TGTGCCAGCAGCCACTTAAGGGGAAACGAGCAGTACTTC. Translation: CASSHLRGNEQYF.

The rearrangement joins TRBV5-1 to TRBJ1-2, with TRBD1 identical over 7 bases. Per the germline V gene, CDR1 is SGHRS and CDR2 is YFSETQ. With V trimmed by 3 bases and J by 4 bases, 12 bases remained unmatched. The CDR3 is 16 residues long. The CDR3 is CASSSLRSRDSYGYTF. The CDR3 bases are TGCGCCAGCAGCTCACTCCGTTCCCGGGACAGCTATGGCTACACCTTC.

This clonotype was seen ten or more times. The gene calls are TRBV29-1 and TRBJ2-7; TRBD1 agrees at 9 bases. The CDR3 is made up of 13 amino acids. Germline V gene sequence: CDR1 SQVTM, CDR2 ANQGSEA. V dropped 7 bases and J dropped 3; count of bases not matched to a gene: 7. As DNA, the CDR3 is TGCAGCGCCGTGGGACAGGGCGGCTACGAGCAGTACTTC. It is translated as CSAVGQGGYEQYF.

Concerning this clonotype itself: A read error is likely, as this CDR3 ends without the conserved phenylalanine or tryptophan. The chain has TRBV24-1 and TRBJ2-7; D possibly matches TRBD1 or TRBD2 (5 bases each). V dropped 3 bases and J dropped 3 bases, with 20 bases sitting between them. Per the germline V gene, CDR1 is KGHDR and CDR2 is SFDVKD. This CDR3 spans 17 amino acids. CDR3 DNA: TGTGCCACCAGTGATGGTCGCTGGGGACCTCGAAACTACGAGCAGTACCTC. Translated, it gives CATSDGRWGPRNYEQYL.

This clonotype was observed a few times. For the CDR3, the DNA is TGTGCCAGCAGTCCCCCTAGCGGCGGAAGAATTGGAAACACCATATATTTT. It codes for CASSPPSGGRIGNTIYF. The rearrangement joins TRBV6-1 to TRBJ1-3; D is ambiguous. CDR3 length: 17 residues. CDR1 and CDR2 (germline): MNHNS, SASEGT. V lost 5 bases to trimming and J lost 3 bases, with 20 bases between them.

This clonotype was detected a few times. The V and J genes are TRBV9 and TRBJ1-1, with unresolved D. CDR1 is SGDLS, CDR2 YYNGEE, per germline. The CDR3 covers 15 residues. The V end lost 0 bases, the J end lost 5 bases, and 14 bases lay between the germline ends. The CDR3 DNA sequence: TGTGCCAGCAGCGTAGTGTGGGGTACGGGAACTGAAGCTTTCTTT. It is translated as CASSVVWGTGTEAFF.

This sequence joins TRBV6-1 and TRBJ2-3, with D maybe TRBD2 (5 bases). Per germline, CDR1 MNHNS and CDR2 SASEGT. This CDR3 has 14 residues. V was trimmed by 7 bases and J by 2 bases, leaving 13 bases between them. The CDR3 reads CASTPAVLTDTQYF. The CDR3, as DNA: TGTGCCAGCACACCAGCGGTCCTCACAGATACGCAGTATTTT.

This chain joins TRBV3-1 and TRBJ2-3; D possibly matches TRBD1 or TRBD2 (5 bases each). The length of the CDR3 is 15 residues. Germline V gives CDR1 LGHDT, CDR2 YNNKEL (reference sequence). Trimming cost V 6 bases and J 4 bases, with 17 bases left between them. CDR3 region: CASSFGTLAPDTQYF. The CDR3, as DNA: TGTGCCAGCAGTTTCGGGACCCTAGCCCCAGATACGCAGTATTTT.

The rearrangement joins TRBV9 to TRBJ1-4; no firm D call. Germline V gene data show CDR1 as SGDLS and CDR2 as YYNGEE. The CDR3 is made up of 14 amino acids. V lost 3 bases, J lost 7 bases, and 13 bases lay in between. The CDR3, as DNA: TGTGCCAGCAGCGCCCTCGGGGATGGTGAAAAACTGTTTTTT. Translating gives CASSALGDGEKLFF.

The rearrangement links TRBV18 to TRBJ1-1; TRBD1 matches at 10 bases. J gave up 7 bases and V 4 bases, and 3 bases lay outside the gene matches. The CDR3 sequence is 13 residues long. Per the germline V gene, CDR1 is KGHSH and CDR2 is LQKENI. The CDR3: CASSQGQGGEAFF. Written as DNA, the CDR3 is TGTGCCAGCTCACAAGGACAGGGGGGTGAAGCTTTCTTT.

This clonotype was recorded at least ten times. The V and J genes are TRBV27 and TRBJ2-7; D gene uncertain. The V gene's germline CDR1 is MNHEY and CDR2 SMNVEV (reference sequence). V was clipped by 5 bases and J by 3 bases, with 17 bases between them. This CDR3 spans 15 amino acids. Written as DNA, the CDR3 is TGTGCCAGCAGTCCTCTTACCCTGGACGGCTACGAGCAGTACTTC. Its translation is CASSPLTLDGYEQYF.

This clonotype was seen ten or more times. The CDR3 nucleotides read TGTGCCAGCAGCCTCTACCCGGGACAGGGGAACGCAAACATTCAGTACTTC. Residues: CASSLYPGQGNANIQYF. The chain recombines TRBV28 with TRBJ2-4; 10 bases match TRBD1. With 6 bases clipped from V and 6 bases from J, the junction kept 14 bases outside the gene matches. CDR1 and CDR2 from the germline V gene are MDHEN and SYDVKM. The CDR3 runs to 17 residues.

This clonotype was detected ten times or more. V is TRBV7-9 and J is TRBJ1-1, with 9 bases lining up with TRBD1. This CDR3 has 15 residues. Trimming at V came to 5 bases and at J to 5 bases, leaving 9 bases not matched to a gene. CDR1 SEHNR and CDR2 FQNEAQ come from the germline V gene (reference sequence). The CDR3 reads CASSRTGTGKTEAFF. Written as DNA, the CDR3 is TGTGCCAGCAGCAGGACCGGGACAGGGAAGACTGAAGCTTTCTTT.

This clonotype was recorded many times. The V call is TRBV24-1, the J call TRBJ1-1, with D possibly TRBD1 on 5 matching bases. The CDR3 sequence is 15 residues long. Germline CDR1 is KGHDR and CDR2 is SFDVKD. V lost 3 bases and J 5 bases, leaving 15 bases between the germline ends. The chain's CDR3 is CATSDLQGDGTEAFF. DNA for the CDR3: TGTGCCACCAGTGATCTCCAGGGAGATGGGACTGAAGCTTTCTTT.

The sample holds many counts of this clonotype. The genes are TRBV3-1 and TRBJ1-1, with D possibly matching TRBD1 (5 bases). This CDR3 spans 14 amino acids. The V end was cut by 0 bases, the J end by 9 bases, with 14 bases between. Germline loops: CDR1 LGHDT, CDR2 YNNKEL (reference sequence). The CDR3 DNA reads TGTGCCAGCAGCCAAGATTTAACAGGTAGACAAGCTTTCTTT. This codes for CASSQDLTGRQAFF.

This clonotype was seen repeatedly, ten times or more. This chain uses TRBV20-1 with TRBJ1-2, with 8 bases fitting TRBD1. V lost 2 bases and J lost 2; bases outside the gene matches: 7. The CDR3 runs to 15 residues. The V gene's germline CDR1 is DFQATT and CDR2 SNEGSKA (reference sequence). The CDR3 DNA follows: TGCAGTGCTAGACAGGGACAGGCCTTGAACTATGGCTACACCTTC. Translation gives CSARQGQALNYGYTF.

This clonotype came up many times. This CDR3 reads CASSLIRRGEGDSLDNTIYF. CDR3 DNA: TGTGCCAGCAGTTTGATTAGGCGGGGCGAAGGGGACTCTTTGGATAACACCATATATTTT. V is TRBV12-3 or TRBV12-4 and J is TRBJ1-3, with D possibly being TRBD1 (5 bases). CDR3 size: 20 residues. V lost 3 bases and J lost 7, with 31 bases in between.

A few counts support this clonotype. The rearrangement joins TRBV9 to TRBJ2-1, with TRBD2 identical over 10 bases. CDR1 is SGDLS and CDR2 is YYNGEE in the germline V gene. J gave up 0 bases and V 3 bases, and 18 bases lay outside the gene matches. The CDR3 extends over 21 amino acids. The CDR3 loop reads CASSGPRRLLAGWSSYNEQFF. The CDR3 DNA sequence: TGTGCCAGCAGCGGCCCCCGGAGGTTACTAGCGGGATGGAGCTCCTACAATGAGCAGTTCTTC.

The table lists this clonotype with many counts. The chain employs TRBV28 and TRBJ2-5; 13 nucleotides agree with TRBD2. This CDR3 has 16 amino acids. With 5 bases clipped from V and 6 bases from J, the junction kept 9 bases outside the gene matches. Germline lookup yields CDR1 MDHEN and CDR2 SYDVKM. The CDR3 loop is CASSPGLAGTGQTQYF. In DNA form, the CDR3 reads TGTGCCAGCAGTCCGGGACTAGCGGGGACCGGGCAGACCCAGTACTTC.

This rearrangement joins TRBV6-5 to TRBJ1-2; a weak D match, TRBD1 (6 bases). V lost 4 bases to trimming and J lost 8 bases, with 17 bases between them. Germline lookup yields CDR1 MNHEY and CDR2 SVGAGI. The CDR3 loop spans 14 amino acids. The CDR3 region has the DNA TGTGCCAGCAGTTTCGACAGGACGGCTTTAGGCTACACCTTC. This gives the protein CASSFDRTALGYTF.

This clonotype was detected ten times or more. The genes are TRBV12-3 or TRBV12-4 and TRBJ2-7, with a weak D call TRBD1 (6 bases). Trimming took 3 bases from V and 11 from J, leaving 17 bases between them. This CDR3 region has 13 residues. CDR3 in DNA: TGTGCCAGCAGTTTCTCGTCGGGACATGGAGAGTACTTC. Amino acids: CASSFSSGHGEYF.

There are many counts of this clonotype. The rearrangement joins TRBV30 to TRBJ1-1, with D maybe TRBD1 (6 bases). Per the germline V gene, CDR1 is GTSNPN and CDR2 is SVGIG (reference sequence). Between the trimmed V and J ends, which lost 2 bases and 4 bases, there was a span of 11 bases. There are 13 residues in the CDR3. The CDR3 here is CAWSHREGTEAFF. The CDR3 nucleotides read TGTGCCTGGAGTCACAGGGAGGGCACTGAAGCTTTCTTT.

The V call is TRBV14, the J call TRBJ1-4; no clear D. Germline assignment: CDR1 SGHDN and CDR2 FVKESK. The V end lost 1 base, the J end lost 4 bases, and 16 bases lay between the germline ends. The CDR3 spans 17 residues. The CDR3 region is CASSQVGFLGYNEKLFF. In DNA form, the CDR3 reads TGTGCCAGCAGCCAAGTGGGATTCTTGGGCTATAATGAAAAACTGTTTTTT.

V and J are TRBV7-2 and TRBJ2-5; no clear D gene. The end of the DNA aligns better with TRBJ2-1, so the J call may be wrong. CDR3 length: 16 residues. The V gene's germline CDR1 is SGHTA and CDR2 FQGNSA. The CDR3 region is CASSLIHYRSQETQFF. CDR3 nucleotide sequence: TGTGCCAGCAGCTTAATTCACTACCGTTCCCAAGAGACCCAGTTCTTC.

In this sample, this clonotype turned up many times. This chain connects TRBV28 to TRBJ1-5, with D unclear. The germline V gene encodes CDR1 MDHEN and CDR2 SYDVKM. The CDR3 consists of 16 residues. V lost 1 base and J lost 2, with 12 bases in between. CDR3 in amino acids: CASSLFGKGGNQPQHF. CDR3 coding DNA: TGTGCCAGCAGTTTATTTGGGAAAGGTGGCAATCAGCCCCAGCATTTT.